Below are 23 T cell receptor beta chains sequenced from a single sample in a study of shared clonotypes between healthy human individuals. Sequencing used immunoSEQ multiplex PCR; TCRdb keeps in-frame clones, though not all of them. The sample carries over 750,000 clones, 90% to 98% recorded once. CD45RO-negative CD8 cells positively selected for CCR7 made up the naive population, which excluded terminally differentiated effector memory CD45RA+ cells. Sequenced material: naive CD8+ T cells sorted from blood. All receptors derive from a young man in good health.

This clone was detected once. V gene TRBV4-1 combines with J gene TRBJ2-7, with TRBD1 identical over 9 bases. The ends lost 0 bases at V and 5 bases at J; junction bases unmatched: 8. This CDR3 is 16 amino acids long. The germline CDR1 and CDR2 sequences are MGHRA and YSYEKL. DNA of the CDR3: TGCGCCAGCAGCCAAGATGTCGGGACAGGGCAAGACGAGCAGTACTTC. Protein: CASSQDVGTGQDEQYF.

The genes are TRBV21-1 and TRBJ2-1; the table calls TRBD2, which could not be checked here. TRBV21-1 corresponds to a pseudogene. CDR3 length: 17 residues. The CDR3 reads CASSKGGLAGGGNEQFF. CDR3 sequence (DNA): TGTGCCAGCAGCAAAGGGGGACTAGCGGGAGGTGGTAATGAGCAGTTCTTC.

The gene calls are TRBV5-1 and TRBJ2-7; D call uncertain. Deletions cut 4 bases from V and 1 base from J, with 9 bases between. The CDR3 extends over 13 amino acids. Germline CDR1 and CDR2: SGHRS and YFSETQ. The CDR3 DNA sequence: TGCGCCAGCAGCCCGGCTATATCCTACGAGCAGTACTTC. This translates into CASSPAISYEQYF.

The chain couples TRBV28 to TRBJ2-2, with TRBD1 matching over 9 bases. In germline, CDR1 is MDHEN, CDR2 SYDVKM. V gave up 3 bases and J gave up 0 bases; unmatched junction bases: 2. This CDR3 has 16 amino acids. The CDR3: CASSLWDRANTGELFF. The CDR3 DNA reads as TGTGCCAGCAGTTTGTGGGACAGGGCGAACACCGGGGAGCTGTTTTTT.

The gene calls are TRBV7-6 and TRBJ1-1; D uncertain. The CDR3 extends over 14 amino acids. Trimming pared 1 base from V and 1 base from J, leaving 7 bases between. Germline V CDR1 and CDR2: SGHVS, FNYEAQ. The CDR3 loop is CASSLGAQNTEAFF. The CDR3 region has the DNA TGTGCCAGCAGCTTAGGGGCGCAGAACACTGAAGCTTTCTTT.

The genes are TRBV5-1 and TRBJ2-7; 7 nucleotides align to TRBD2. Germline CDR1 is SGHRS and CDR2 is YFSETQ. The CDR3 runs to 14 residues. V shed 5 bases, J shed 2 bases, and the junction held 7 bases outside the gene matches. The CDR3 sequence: CASRMGGSAYEQYF. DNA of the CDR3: TGCGCCAGCAGGATGGGCGGGAGCGCCTACGAGCAGTACTTC.

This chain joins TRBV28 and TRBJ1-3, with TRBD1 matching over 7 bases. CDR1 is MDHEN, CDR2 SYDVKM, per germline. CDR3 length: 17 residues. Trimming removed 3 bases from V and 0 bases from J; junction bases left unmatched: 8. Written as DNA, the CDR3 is TGTGCCAGCAGTTTTCCGGGACAGAGTTACTCTGGAAACACCATATATTTT. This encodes CASSFPGQSYSGNTIYF. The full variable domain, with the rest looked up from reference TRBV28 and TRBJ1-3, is DVKVTQSSRYLVKRTGEKVFLECVQDMDHENMFWYRQDPGLGLRLIYFSYDVKMKEKGDIPEGYSVSREKKERFSLILESASTNQTSMYLCASSFPGQSYSGNTIYFGEGSWLTVV.

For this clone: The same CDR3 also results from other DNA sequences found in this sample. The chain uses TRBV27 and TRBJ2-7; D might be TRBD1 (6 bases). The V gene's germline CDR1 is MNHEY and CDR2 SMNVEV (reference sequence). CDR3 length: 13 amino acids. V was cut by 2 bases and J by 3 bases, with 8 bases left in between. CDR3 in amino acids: CASSLKQGYEQYF. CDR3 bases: TGTGCCAGCAGTTTAAAACAGGGCTACGAGCAGTACTTC.

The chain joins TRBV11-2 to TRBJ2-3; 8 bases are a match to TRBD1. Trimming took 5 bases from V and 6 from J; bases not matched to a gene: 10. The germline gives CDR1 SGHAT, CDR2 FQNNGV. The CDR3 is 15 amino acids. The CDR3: CASSMGQDWWDTQYF. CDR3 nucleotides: TGTGCCAGCAGCATGGGACAGGACTGGTGGGATACGCAGTATTTT. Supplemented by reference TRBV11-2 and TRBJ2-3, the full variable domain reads EAGVAQSPRYKIIEKRQSVAFWCNPISGHATLYWYQQILGQGPKLLIQFQNNGVVDDSQLPKDRFSAERLKGVDSTLKIQPAKLEDSAVYLCASSMGQDWWDTQYFGPGTRLTVL.

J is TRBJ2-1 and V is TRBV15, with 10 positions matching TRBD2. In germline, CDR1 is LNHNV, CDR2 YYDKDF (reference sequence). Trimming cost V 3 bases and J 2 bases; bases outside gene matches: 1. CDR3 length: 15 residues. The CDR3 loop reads CATSSLAGAYNEQFF. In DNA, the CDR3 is TGTGCCACCAGCAGCCTAGCGGGGGCCTACAATGAGCAGTTCTTC.

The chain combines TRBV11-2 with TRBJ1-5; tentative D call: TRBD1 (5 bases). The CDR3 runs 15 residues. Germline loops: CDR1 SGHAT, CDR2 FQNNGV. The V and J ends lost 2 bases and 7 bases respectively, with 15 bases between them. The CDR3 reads CASSLYGGLEQPQHF. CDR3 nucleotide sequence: TGTGCCAGCAGCTTATACGGGGGATTAGAGCAGCCCCAGCATTTT. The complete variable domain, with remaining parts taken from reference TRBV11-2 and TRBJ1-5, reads EAGVAQSPRYKIIEKRQSVAFWCNPISGHATLYWYQQILGQGPKLLIQFQNNGVVDDSQLPKDRFSAERLKGVDSTLKIQPAKLEDSAVYLCASSLYGGLEQPQHFGDGTRLSIL.

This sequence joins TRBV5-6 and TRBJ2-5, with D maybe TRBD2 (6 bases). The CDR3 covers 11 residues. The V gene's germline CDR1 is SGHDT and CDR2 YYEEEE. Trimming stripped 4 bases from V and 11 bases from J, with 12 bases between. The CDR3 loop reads CASSTRREQYF. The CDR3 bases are TGTGCCAGCAGCACCAGACGGGAGCAGTACTTC.

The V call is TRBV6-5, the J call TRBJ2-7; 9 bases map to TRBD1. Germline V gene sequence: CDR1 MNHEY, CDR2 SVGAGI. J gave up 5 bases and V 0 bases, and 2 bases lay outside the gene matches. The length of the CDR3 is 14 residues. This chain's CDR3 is CASSYSGQGNEQYF. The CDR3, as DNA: TGTGCCAGCAGTTACTCCGGACAGGGGAACGAGCAGTACTTC.

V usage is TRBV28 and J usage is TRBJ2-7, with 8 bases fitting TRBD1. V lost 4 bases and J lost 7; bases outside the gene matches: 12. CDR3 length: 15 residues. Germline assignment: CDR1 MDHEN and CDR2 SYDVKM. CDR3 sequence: CASSSGQGTAGEQYF. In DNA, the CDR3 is TGTGCCAGCAGTTCCGGACAGGGCACTGCGGGAGAGCAGTACTTC.

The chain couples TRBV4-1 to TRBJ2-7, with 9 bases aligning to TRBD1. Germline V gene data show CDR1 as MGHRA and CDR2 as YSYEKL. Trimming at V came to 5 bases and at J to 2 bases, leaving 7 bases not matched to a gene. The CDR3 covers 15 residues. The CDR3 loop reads CASSKWTGDPYEQYF. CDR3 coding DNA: TGCGCCAGCAGCAAATGGACAGGGGATCCCTACGAGCAGTACTTC.

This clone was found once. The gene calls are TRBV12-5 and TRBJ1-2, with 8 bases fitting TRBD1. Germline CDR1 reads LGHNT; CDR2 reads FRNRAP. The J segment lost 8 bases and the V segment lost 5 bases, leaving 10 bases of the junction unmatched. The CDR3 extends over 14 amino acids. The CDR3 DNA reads TGTGCTAGTGGTCTAGACAGGGGCGCGGGAGGCTACACCTTC. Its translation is CASGLDRGAGGYTF.

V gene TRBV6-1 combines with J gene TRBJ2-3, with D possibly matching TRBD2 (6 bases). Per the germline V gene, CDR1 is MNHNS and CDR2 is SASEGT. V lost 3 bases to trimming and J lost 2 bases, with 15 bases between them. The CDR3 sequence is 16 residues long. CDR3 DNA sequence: TGTGCCAGCAGTGACCAAGCGGGCGGGAACACAGATACGCAGTATTTT. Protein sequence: CASSDQAGGNTDTQYF.

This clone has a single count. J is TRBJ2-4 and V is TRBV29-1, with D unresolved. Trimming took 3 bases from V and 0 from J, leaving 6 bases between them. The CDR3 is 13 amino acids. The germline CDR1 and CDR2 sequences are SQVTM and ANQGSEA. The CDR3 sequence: CSVETVAKNIQYF. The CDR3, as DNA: TGCAGCGTTGAGACGGTAGCCAAAAACATTCAGTACTTC.

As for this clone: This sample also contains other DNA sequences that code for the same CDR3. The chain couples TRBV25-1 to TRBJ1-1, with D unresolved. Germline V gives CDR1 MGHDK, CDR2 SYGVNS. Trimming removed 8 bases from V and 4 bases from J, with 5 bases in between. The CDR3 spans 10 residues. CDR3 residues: CASRGTEAFF. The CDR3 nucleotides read TGTGCCAGCCGCGGCACTGAAGCTTTCTTT.

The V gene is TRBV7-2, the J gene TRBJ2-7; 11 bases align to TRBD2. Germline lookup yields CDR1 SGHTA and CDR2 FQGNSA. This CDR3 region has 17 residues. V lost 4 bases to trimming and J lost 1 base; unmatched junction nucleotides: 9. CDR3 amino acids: CASSSGLAGLRSYEQYF. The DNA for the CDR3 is TGTGCCAGCAGCTCCGGACTAGCGGGCCTACGTTCCTACGAGCAGTACTTC.

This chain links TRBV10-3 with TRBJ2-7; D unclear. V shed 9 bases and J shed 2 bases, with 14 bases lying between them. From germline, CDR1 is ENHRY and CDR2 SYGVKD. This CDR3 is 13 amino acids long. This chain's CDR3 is CAISRARPYEQYF. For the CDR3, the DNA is TGTGCCATTAGCCGAGCTAGGCCCTACGAGCAGTACTTC.

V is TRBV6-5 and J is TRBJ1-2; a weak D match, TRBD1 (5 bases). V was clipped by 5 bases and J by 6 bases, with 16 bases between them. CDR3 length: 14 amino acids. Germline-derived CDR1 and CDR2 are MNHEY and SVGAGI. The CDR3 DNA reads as TGTGCCAGCAGTCACACCGTGTGGGGGGATGGCTACACCTTC. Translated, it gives CASSHTVWGDGYTF.

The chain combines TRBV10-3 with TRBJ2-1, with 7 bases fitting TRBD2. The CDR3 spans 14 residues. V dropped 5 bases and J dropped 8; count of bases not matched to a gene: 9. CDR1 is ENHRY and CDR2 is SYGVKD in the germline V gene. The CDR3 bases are TGTGCCATCAGTCTAGCGGCAACCTCCGATGAGCAGTTCTTC. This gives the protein CAISLAATSDEQFF.